These 12 T cell receptor beta chains share one sample of origin, sequenced in a study of T cells after yellow fever vaccination (dated by TCRdb to the late 2010s). Preparation of the library involved 5' RACE. Sequencer: Illumina HiSeq 2500. TCRdb trimmed the raw reads at Q25, called clones with MiXCR and kept productive beta chains. Every CDR3 protein is listed once, alongside the most common genes and DNA of its rows. Present in this sample are around 600,000 distinct CDR3 sequences, 9% to 15% of which were seen just once. 14% to 15% of the sample belongs to the ten largest clones. Sample treatment or condition, as interpreted from the label and publication: live attenuated yellow fever vaccine strain. The source material was PBMCs, sampled on the day of the yellow fever booster vaccination. Source of these receptors: a man aged 30 to 45 who received the YFV17D yellow fever vaccine.

The chain has TRBV20-1 and TRBJ1-1, with 9 nucleotides matching TRBD1. Germline V gene sequence: CDR1 DFQATT, CDR2 SNEGSKA (reference sequence). This CDR3 is 12 amino acids long. The trim removed 6 bases at V and 5 bases at J, leaving 4 bases unmatched. The CDR3 is CSAVQGATEAFF. The CDR3 nucleotides are TGCAGTGCCGTACAGGGGGCTACTGAAGCTTTCTTT.

This clonotype appeared a few times. The J gene is TRBJ2-5, the V gene TRBV7-2; D unresolved. Trimming removed 0 bases at V and 4 bases at J, with 12 bases between. The CDR3 is made up of 15 amino acids. Germline V gives CDR1 SGHTA, CDR2 FQGNSA. In DNA, the CDR3 is TGTGCCAGCAGCTTAGCTGCGGCTAATGGAGAGACCCAGTACTTC. Amino acids: CASSLAAANGETQYF.

The chain joins TRBV12-3 or TRBV12-4 to TRBJ1-2; D uncertain. The CDR3 runs 14 residues. Between the trimmed V and J ends, which lost 6 bases and 6 bases, there was a span of 17 bases. The CDR3 DNA sequence: TGTGCCAGCAGCCCTAAGAGACGCGACCATGGCTACACCTTC. Translating it yields CASSPKRRDHGYTF.

The genes are TRBV7-2 and TRBJ1-5; D is undetermined. CDR3 size: 14 residues. V was pared by 0 bases and J by 6 bases, with 9 bases between. Germline CDR1 SGHTA, CDR2 FQGNSA. The CDR3 DNA is TGTGCCAGCAGCTTAGCGGCAAGGGTTCAGCCCCAGCATTTT. It yields the protein CASSLAARVQPQHF.

This clonotype was picked up many times. The J gene is TRBJ2-5, the V gene TRBV28; either TRBD1 or TRBD2 may fit D (7 bases each). The V gene lost 3 bases and the J gene lost 1 base, with 12 bases spanning the gap. Germline V gives CDR1 MDHEN, CDR2 SYDVKM. The CDR3 loop spans 15 amino acids. CDR3 loop: CASSLGGGSQETQYF. CDR3 sequence (DNA): TGTGCCAGCAGTTTGGGAGGGGGCTCCCAAGAGACCCAGTACTTC.

The rearrangement uses TRBV5-1 and TRBJ2-2; D is undetermined. CDR3 length: 17 amino acids. Germline values: CDR1 SGHRS, CDR2 YFSETQ. V was trimmed by 2 bases and J by 0 bases, leaving 14 bases between them. This CDR3 is CASSFPTHRANTGELFF. The CDR3 DNA reads as TGCGCCAGCAGCTTCCCGACTCACCGAGCGAACACCGGGGAGCTGTTTTTT.

This clonotype was observed a few times. The rearrangement joins TRBV20-1 to TRBJ2-1, with D possibly matching TRBD2 (5 bases). The CDR3 is 13 amino acids. The ends were cut back, 4 bases at V and 6 bases at J, with 13 bases in the middle. Per the germline V gene, CDR1 is DFQATT and CDR2 is SNEGSKA (reference sequence). The CDR3 region has the DNA TGCAGTGCTACGGGGTTAGCAGGCAATGAGCAGTTCTTC. Translating gives CSATGLAGNEQFF.

The chain has TRBV4-3 and TRBJ2-1; D is unresolved. V lost 2 bases, J lost 9 bases, and 11 bases lay in between. The CDR3 has 13 amino acids. Germline V CDR1 and CDR2: LGHNA, YSLEER. In DNA, the CDR3 is TGCGCCAGCAGCCAATATGAGGTCTCTGAGCAGTTCTTC. Protein product: CASSQYEVSEQFF.

This clonotype was seen more than once but under ten times. The chain is built from TRBV28 and TRBJ2-1; D tentatively reads TRBD1 or TRBD2 (5 bases each). Trimming removed 8 bases from V and 5 bases from J, with 13 bases in between. Germline V gives CDR1 MDHEN, CDR2 SYDVKM. The CDR3 consists of 13 residues. In DNA, the CDR3 is TGTGCCAGCTGGGGACCTAATGACAATGAGCAGTTCTTC. Amino acid sequence: CASWGPNDNEQFF.

At least ten counts were recorded for this clonotype. CDR3 nucleotide sequence: TGTGCCAGCAGCATGGGACACTTCTACGAGCAGTACTTC. It codes for CASSMGHFYEQYF. The V call is TRBV11-2, the J call TRBJ2-7; D is possibly TRBD1 (6 bases). The germline gives CDR1 SGHAT, CDR2 FQNNGV. The CDR3 length is 13 residues. Trimming removed 5 bases at V and 3 bases at J, with 11 bases between.

The chain employs TRBV3-1 and TRBJ1-4, with a tentative D call TRBD1 (6 bases). Trimming shortened V by 8 bases and J by 5 bases, and 18 bases separated the two germline ends. The CDR3 length is 15 residues. Germline assignment: CDR1 LGHDT and CDR2 YNNKEL (reference sequence). In DNA, the CDR3 is TGTGCCAGCTCCAAGGGGGACTTAAACAATGAAAAACTGTTTTTT. It codes for CASSKGDLNNEKLFF.

This clonotype was recorded only once. The chain uses TRBV6-2 or TRBV6-3 and TRBJ2-1, with D uncertain. Between the trimmed V and J ends, which lost 2 bases and 7 bases, there was a span of 6 bases. In germline, CDR1 is MNHEY, CDR2 SVGEGT. This CDR3 has 12 residues. The CDR3 DNA reads TGTGCCAGCAGTTACGGTTGGAATGAGCAGTTCTTC. Protein product: CASSYGWNEQFF.